Sequencing of this T cell receptor (beta chain) was carried out in a study of blood T cell repertoires in COVID-19. Clinical history reported by participants formed the basis on which cohorts were assigned. Cohort 3 donors were reported recovered after two negative PCRs, clearance, or symptom resolution. The CDR3 runs 14 residues. CDR1 MGHRA and CDR2 YSYEKL come from the germline V gene. V lost 0 bases and J lost 5, with 9 bases in between. Measured with immunoSEQ multiplex PCR; TCRdb has only the in-frame clones, and not every one. The data hold approximately 170,000 clones, with about 85% observed a single time.

Sample: PBMCs or T cells enriched from blood (not recorded which). The source is a woman aged 45-65 years who had recovered from COVID-19. The J gene is TRBJ2-3, the V gene TRBV4-1; no reliable D call. CDR3 loop: CASSQEDRGDTQYF. The CDR3 DNA sequence: TGCGCCAGCAGCCAAGAAGATCGAGGAGATACGCAGTATTTT.